The clone carrying this T cell receptor beta chain was recorded at least ten times. This entry belongs to a study of T cells after yellow fever vaccination. TCRdb itself ran the 5' RACE reads through MiXCR, one entry per CDR3 protein. The sample yields fewer than 400,000 distinct CDR3 sequences, about 10% seen once. Sequencing was performed on CD4+ T cells sorted from PBMCs, taken 45 days after the yellow fever booster vaccination. This receptor was obtained from a man aged 18 to 30 who received the YFV17D yellow fever vaccine.

The CDR3 loop reads CASSLTSGGAQTQYF. Written as DNA, the CDR3 is TGTGCCAGCAGCCTAACTAGCGGGGGGGCCCAGACCCAGTACTTC. The chain employs TRBV7-2 and TRBJ2-5, with TRBD2 identical over 13 bases. V lost 5 bases and J lost 6; bases outside the gene matches: 6. Per germline, CDR1 SGHTA and CDR2 FQGNSA. The CDR3 runs 15 residues.